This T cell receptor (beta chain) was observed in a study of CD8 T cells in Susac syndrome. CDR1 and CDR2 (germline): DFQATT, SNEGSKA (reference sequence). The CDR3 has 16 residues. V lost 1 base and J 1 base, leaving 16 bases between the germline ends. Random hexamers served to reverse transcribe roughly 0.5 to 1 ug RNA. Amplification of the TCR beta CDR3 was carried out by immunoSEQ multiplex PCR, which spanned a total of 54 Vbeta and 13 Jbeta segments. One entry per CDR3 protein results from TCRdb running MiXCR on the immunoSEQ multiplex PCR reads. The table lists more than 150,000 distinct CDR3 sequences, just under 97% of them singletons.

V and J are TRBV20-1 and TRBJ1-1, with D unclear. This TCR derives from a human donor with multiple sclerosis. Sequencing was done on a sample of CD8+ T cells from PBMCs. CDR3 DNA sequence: TGCAGTGCTAGAGTACCCGAAAGTGGTACGAACACTGAAGCTTTCTTT. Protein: CSARVPESGTNTEAFF.